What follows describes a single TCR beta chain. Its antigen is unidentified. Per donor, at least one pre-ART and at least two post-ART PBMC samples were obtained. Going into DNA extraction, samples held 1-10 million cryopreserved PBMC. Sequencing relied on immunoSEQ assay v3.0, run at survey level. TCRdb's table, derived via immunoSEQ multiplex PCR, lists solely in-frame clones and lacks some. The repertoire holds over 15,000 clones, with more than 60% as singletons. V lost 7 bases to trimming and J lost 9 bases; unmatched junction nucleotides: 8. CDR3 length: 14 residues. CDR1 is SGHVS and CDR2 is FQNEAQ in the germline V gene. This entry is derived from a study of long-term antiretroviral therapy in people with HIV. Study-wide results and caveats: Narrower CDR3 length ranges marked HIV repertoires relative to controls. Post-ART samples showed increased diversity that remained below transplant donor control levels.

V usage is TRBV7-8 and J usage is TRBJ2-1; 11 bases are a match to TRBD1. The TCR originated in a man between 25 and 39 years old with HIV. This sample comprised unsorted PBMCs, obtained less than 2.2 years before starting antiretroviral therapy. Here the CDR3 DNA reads TGTGCCAGCACCGGGACAGGGGGAACTCGTGAGCAGTTCTTC. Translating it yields CASTGTGGTREQFF.